Sequencing of this T cell receptor (beta chain) was carried out in a study of blood T cell repertoires in COVID-19. Study at large: Samples came from the United States, Italy and Spain, spanning acute and convalescent COVID-19. In each case, the material was cDNA or gDNA derived from T cells, B-cell-depleted T cells, or PBMCs.

Germline-derived CDR1 and CDR2 are SGHDN and FVKESK. This CDR3 has 17 amino acids. The V end lost 0 bases, the J end lost 5 bases, and 19 bases lay between the germline ends. Per the study methods: Amplifying reference gene primers gave estimates of nucleated cell counts. The repertoire was sequenced with immunoSEQ multiplex PCR; TCRdb's copy has only in-frame clones and lacks some. The V and J calls and clone size come from that table; D and trimming were worked out from the DNA. The sample contains roughly 100,000 clones, more than 75% of which appear only once. The source material was peripheral blood. This receptor was identified in a human donor in a cohort sampled during active COVID-19. This sequence joins TRBV14 and TRBJ1-1; tentatively, D is TRBD1 (5 bases). Written as DNA, the CDR3 is TGTGCCAGCAGCCAAGAGTTTATGGACGGGGGGAGGACTGAAGCTTTCTTT. It specifies CASSQEFMDGGRTEAFF. The complete variable domain, with remaining parts taken from reference TRBV14 and TRBJ1-1, reads EAGVTQFPSHSVIEKGQTVTLRCDPISGHDNLYWYRRVMGKEIKFLLHFVKESKQDESGMPNNRFLAERTGGTYSTLKVQPAELEDSGVYFCASSQEFMDGGRTEAFFGQGTRLTVV.